This paragraph covers one TCR beta chain sequence. In the study's own analysis: Researchers report that nucleated cell counts were estimated from reference gene primer amplification. Using immunoSEQ multiplex PCR, the repertoire was profiled, and TCRdb retains in-frame clones only, with some absent. That table furnishes V, J and clone size, whereas the DNA furnished D and trimming. The data hold 200,000 or so clones, with roughly 84% observed a single time. The entry originates in a study of blood T cell repertoires in COVID-19. On the study more broadly: Material from acute and convalescent COVID-19 was sourced from the United States, Italy and Spain. PBMCs, B-cell-depleted T cells, or T cells were the source of the cDNA or gDNA that made up the material.

CDR1 is SEHNR and CDR2 is FQNEAQ in the germline V gene (reference sequence). The junction had 15 bases not matched to a gene; V was cut back by 7 bases and J by 1 base. The CDR3 has 17 amino acids. The chain links TRBV7-9 to TRBJ1-1, with 7 bases aligning to TRBD1. The sample was peripheral blood. The TCR originated in a man aged 35 to 55 with active or convalescent COVID-19. CDR3 nucleotide sequence: TGTGCCAGCATCCACGGACAGGACCCTATAAAGAACACTGAAGCTTTCTTT. Protein sequence: CASIHGQDPIKNTEAFF.